In its sample, the clone carrying this T cell receptor (beta chain) was seen once. This specimen comes from a study of blood T cell repertoires in COVID-19. This table comes from immunoSEQ multiplex PCR, and its TCRdb copy is limited to in-frame clones, with some not included. The data hold around 200,000 clones, with about 87% observed a single time. Cohort 3 donors counted as recovered after two negative PCRs, clearance, or resolved symptoms. V was trimmed by 5 bases and J by 3 bases, leaving 20 bases between them. The CDR3 spans 16 residues. CDR1 is SGHRS, CDR2 YFSETQ, per germline. The receptor was isolated from a woman aged 25 to 39 who had recovered from COVID-19. The chain couples TRBV5-1 to TRBJ1-2; D may be TRBD1 (6 bases). The specimen sequenced was PBMCs or T cells enriched from blood (not recorded which). Here the CDR3 reads CASSIAGELDYYGYTF. CDR3 nucleotides: TGCGCCAGCAGTATTGCAGGGGAACTTGACTACTATGGCTACACCTTC.